This T cell receptor beta chain was found in a study of OX40 agonist ivuxolimab in advanced cancers. Study details: Patients treated during dose escalation were battling hepatocellular carcinoma, melanoma, renal cell or head and neck cancer.

Some clones are missing from TCRdb's copy, which holds only in-frame ones; the method was immunoSEQ multiplex PCR. The sample holds approximately 69,000 clones, around nine tenths seen once. V was pared by 1 base and J by 5 bases, with 6 bases between. The germline gives CDR1 SGHAT, CDR2 FQNNGV. This CDR3 has 13 amino acids. The chain carries TRBV11-2 and TRBJ1-5; D uncertain. This sample comprised CD4+ or CD8+ T cells sorted from blood, obtained in a trial of the OX40 agonist ivuxolimab. The TCR comes from an adult with an advanced solid tumor such as melanoma, head and neck, liver or kidney cancer. The chain's CDR3 is CASSLAIYQPQHF. The DNA of the CDR3 is TGTGCCAGCAGCTTAGCTATATATCAGCCCCAGCATTTT.